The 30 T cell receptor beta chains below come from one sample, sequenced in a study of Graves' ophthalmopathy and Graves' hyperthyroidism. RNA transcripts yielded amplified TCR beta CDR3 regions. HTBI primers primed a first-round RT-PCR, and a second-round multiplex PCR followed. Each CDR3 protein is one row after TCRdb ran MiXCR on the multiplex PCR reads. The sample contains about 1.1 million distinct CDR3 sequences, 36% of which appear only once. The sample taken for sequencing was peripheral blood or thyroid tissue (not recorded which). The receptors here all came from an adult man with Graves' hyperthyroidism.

This CDR3 is CSVSQGLSGELFF. The CDR3 DNA reads as TGCAGCGTCTCACAGGGGCTTTCGGGGGAGCTGTTTTTT. The chain combines TRBV29-1 with TRBJ2-2, with 7 bases that match TRBD1. V lost 6 bases and J lost 8; bases outside the gene matches: 9. The CDR3 contains 13 residues. The germline V gene encodes CDR1 SQVTM and CDR2 ANQGSEA.

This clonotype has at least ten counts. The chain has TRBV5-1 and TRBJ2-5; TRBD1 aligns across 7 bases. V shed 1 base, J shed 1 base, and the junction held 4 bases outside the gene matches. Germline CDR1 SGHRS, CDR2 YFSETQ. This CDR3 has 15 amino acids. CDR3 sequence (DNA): TGCGCCAGCAGCTTGATAGGGACAGCCCAAGAGACCCAGTACTTC. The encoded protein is CASSLIGTAQETQYF.

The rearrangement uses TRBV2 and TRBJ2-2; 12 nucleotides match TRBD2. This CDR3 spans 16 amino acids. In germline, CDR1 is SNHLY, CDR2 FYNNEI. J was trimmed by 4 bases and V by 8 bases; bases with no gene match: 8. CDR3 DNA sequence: TGTGCCAGCGACCGGGGGGGACTAGCGGGCACCGGGGAGCTGTTTTTT. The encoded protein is CASDRGGLAGTGELFF.

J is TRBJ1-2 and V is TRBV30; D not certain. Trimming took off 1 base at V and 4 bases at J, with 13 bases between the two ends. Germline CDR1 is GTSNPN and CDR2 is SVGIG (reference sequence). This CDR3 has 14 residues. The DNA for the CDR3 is TGTGCCTGGAGTGACGTACGAGGTAGCTATGGCTACACCTTC. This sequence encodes CAWSDVRGSYGYTF.

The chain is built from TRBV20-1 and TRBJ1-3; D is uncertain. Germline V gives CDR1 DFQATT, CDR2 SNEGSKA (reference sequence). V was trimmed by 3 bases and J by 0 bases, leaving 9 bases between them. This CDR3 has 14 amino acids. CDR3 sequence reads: CSARDFSSGNTIYF. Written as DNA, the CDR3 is TGCAGTGCTAGGGACTTCTCCTCTGGAAACACCATATATTTT.

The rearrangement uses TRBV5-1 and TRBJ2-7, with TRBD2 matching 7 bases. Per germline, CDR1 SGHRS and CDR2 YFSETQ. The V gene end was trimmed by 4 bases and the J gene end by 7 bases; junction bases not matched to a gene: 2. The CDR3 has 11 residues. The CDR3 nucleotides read TGCGCCAGCAGCCGGCGGGAGGAGCAGTACTTC. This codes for CASSRREEQYF.

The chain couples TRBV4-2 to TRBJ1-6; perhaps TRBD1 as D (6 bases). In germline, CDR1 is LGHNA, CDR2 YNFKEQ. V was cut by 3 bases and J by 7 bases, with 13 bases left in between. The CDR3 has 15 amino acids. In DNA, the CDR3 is TGTGCCAGCAGCCAGGAGTCGGGACAAAATTCACCCCTCCACTTT. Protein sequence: CASSQESGQNSPLHF.

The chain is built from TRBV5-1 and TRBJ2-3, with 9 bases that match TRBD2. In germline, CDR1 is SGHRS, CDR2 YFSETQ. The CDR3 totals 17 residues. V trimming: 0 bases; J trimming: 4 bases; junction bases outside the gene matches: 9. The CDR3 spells CASSLETPAGGPDTQYF. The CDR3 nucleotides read TGCGCCAGCAGCTTGGAAACCCCAGCGGGAGGCCCAGATACGCAGTATTTT.

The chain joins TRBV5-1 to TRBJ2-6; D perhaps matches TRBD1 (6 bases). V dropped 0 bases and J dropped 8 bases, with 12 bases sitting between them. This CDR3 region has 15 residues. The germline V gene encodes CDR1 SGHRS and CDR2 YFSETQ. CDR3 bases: TGCGCCAGCAGCTTGGGAGGGGGTAGATCCAACGTCCTGACTTTC. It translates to CASSLGGGRSNVLTF.

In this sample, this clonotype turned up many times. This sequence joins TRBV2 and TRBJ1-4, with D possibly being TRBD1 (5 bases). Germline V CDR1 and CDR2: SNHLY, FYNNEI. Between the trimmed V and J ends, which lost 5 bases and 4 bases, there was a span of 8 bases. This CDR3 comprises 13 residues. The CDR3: CASSTDSNEKLFF. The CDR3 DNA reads TGTGCCAGCAGTACAGACAGTAATGAAAAACTGTTTTTT.

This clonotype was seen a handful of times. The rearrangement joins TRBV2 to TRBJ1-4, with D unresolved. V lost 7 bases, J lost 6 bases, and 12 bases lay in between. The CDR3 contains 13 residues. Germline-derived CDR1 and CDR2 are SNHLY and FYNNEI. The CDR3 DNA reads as TGTGCCAGCACTCCGGGATCCGATGAAAAACTGTTTTTT. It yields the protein CASTPGSDEKLFF.

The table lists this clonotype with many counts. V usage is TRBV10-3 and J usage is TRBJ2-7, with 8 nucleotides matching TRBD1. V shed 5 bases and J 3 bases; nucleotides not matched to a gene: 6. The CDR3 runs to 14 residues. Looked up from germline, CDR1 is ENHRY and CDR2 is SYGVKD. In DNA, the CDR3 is TGTGCCATCAGTCACCGGGACAGGCGCTACGAGCAGTACTTC. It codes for CAISHRDRRYEQYF.

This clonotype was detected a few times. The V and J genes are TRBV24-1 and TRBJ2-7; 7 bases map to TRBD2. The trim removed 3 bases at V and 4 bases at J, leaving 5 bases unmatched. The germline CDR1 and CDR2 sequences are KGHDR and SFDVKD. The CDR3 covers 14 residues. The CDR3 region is CATSDRTSLYEQYF. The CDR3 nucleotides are TGTGCCACCAGTGATCGGACTAGTTTGTACGAGCAGTACTTC.

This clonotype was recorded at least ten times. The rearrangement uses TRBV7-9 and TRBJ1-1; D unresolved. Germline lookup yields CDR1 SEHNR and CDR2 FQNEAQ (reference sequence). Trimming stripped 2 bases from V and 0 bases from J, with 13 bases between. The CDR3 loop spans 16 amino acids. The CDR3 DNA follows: TGTGCCAGCAGCTTACCCCGAGGGCAGATGAACACTGAAGCTTTCTTT. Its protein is CASSLPRGQMNTEAFF.

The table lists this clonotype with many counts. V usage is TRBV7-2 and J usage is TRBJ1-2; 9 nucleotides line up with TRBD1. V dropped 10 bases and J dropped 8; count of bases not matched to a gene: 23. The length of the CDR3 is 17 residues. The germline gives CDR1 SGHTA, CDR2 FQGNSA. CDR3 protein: CAIRGGFGDRAVGGYTF. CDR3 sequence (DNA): TGTGCCATCCGTGGGGGCTTCGGGGACAGGGCTGTCGGGGGCTACACCTTC.

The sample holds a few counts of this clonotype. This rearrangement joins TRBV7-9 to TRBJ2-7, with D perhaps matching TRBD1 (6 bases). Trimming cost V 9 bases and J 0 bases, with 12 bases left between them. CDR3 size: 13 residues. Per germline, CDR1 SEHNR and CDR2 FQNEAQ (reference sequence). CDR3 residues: CASNLGGSYEQYF. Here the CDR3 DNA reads TGTGCCAGTAACCTAGGGGGCTCCTACGAGCAGTACTTC.

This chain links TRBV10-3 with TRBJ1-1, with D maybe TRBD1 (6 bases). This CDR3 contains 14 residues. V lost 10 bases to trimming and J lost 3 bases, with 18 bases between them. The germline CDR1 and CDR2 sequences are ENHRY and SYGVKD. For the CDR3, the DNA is TGTGCCAGCAGAATAGGGGGGCCGGACACTGAAGCTTTCTTT. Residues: CASRIGGPDTEAFF.

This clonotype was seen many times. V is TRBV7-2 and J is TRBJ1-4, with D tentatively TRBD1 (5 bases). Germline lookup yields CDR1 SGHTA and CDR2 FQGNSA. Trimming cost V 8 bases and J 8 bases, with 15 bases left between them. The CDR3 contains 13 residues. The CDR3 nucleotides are TGTGCCAGCGGAGAAAGAGGGGACGAAAAACTGTTTTTT. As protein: CASGERGDEKLFF.

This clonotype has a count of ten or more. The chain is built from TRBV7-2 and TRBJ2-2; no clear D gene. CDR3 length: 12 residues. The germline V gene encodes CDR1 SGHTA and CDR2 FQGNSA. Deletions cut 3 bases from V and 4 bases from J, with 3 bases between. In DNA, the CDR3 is TGTGCCAGCAGCTTCCCCACCGGGGAGCTGTTTTTT. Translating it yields CASSFPTGELFF.

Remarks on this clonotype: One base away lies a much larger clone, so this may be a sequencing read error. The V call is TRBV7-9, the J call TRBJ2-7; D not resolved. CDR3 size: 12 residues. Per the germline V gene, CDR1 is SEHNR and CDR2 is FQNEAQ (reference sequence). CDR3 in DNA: TGTGCCAGCAGCGTCGGGTTCTACGAGCGGTACTTC. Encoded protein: CASSVGFYERYF.

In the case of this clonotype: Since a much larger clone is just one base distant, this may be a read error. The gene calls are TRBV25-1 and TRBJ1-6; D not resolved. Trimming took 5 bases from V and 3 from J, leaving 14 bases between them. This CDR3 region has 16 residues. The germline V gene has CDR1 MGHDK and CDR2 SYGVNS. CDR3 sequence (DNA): TGTGCCAGCAGTTTCGGGGAGAGCTTCTATAATTCACCCCTCCACTTT. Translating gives CASSFGESFYNSPLHF.

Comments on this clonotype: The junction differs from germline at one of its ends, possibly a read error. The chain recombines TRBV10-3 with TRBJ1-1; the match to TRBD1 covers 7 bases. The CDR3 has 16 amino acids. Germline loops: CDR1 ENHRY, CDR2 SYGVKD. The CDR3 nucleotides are TGTGCCAGCAGTTACGGTCTTGGGAGACAGGGCCCTGAAGCTTTCTTT. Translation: CASSYGLGRQGPEAFF.

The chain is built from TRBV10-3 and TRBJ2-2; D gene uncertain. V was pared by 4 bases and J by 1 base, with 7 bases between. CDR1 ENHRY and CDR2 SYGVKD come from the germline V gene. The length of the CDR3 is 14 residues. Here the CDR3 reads CAISGTVNTGELFF. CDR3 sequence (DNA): TGTGCCATCAGTGGGACGGTGAACACCGGGGAGCTGTTTTTT.

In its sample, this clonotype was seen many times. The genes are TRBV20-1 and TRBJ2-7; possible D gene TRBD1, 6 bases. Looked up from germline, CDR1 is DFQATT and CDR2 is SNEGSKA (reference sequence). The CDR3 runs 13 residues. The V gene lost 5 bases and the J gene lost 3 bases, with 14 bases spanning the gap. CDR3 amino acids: CSARIPTGYEQYF. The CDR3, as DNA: TGCAGTGCTCGTATACCGACAGGCTACGAGCAGTACTTC.

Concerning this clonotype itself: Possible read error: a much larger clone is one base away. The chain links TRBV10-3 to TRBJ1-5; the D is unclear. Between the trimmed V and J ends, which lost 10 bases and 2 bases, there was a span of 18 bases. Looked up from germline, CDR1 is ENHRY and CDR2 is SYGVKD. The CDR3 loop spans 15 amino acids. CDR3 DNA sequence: TGTGCCAGCAGGCCCGAGGGCACCGGCAATCAGCCCCAGCATTTT. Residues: CASRPEGTGNQPQHF.

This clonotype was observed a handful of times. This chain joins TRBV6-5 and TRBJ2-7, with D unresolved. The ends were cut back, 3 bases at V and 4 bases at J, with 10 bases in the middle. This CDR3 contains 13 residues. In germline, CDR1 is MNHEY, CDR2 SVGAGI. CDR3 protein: CASSYNPAYEQYF. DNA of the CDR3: TGTGCCAGCAGTTATAATCCAGCTTACGAGCAGTACTTC.

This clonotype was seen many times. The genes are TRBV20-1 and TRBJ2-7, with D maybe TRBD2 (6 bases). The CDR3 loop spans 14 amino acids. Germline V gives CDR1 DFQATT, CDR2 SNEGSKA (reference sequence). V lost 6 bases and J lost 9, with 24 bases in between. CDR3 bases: TGCAGTGCCGGTCTCCCGGGGGAATCTAATGTGCAGTACTTC. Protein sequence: CSAGLPGESNVQYF.

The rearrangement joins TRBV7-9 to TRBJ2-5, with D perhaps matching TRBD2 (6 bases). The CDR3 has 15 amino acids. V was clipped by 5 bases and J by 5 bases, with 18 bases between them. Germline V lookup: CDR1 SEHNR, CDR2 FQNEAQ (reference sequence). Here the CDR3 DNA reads TGTGCCAGCAGCCCCGGGACTCAAAAAGGGGAGACCCAGTACTTC. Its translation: CASSPGTQKGETQYF.

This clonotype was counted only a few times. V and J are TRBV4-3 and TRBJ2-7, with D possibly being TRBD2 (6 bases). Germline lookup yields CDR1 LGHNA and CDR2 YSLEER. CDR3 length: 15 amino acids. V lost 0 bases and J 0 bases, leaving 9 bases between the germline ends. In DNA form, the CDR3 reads TGCGCCAGCAGCCAAGAAGGGGACTTCTCCTACGAGCAGTACTTC. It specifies CASSQEGDFSYEQYF.

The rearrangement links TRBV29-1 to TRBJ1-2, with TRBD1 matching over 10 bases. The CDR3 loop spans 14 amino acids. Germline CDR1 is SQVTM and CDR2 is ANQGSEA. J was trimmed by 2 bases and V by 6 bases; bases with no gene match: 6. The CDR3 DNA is TGCAGCGTCGGACCGGGACAGGGGAACTATGGCTACACCTTC. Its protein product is CSVGPGQGNYGYTF.